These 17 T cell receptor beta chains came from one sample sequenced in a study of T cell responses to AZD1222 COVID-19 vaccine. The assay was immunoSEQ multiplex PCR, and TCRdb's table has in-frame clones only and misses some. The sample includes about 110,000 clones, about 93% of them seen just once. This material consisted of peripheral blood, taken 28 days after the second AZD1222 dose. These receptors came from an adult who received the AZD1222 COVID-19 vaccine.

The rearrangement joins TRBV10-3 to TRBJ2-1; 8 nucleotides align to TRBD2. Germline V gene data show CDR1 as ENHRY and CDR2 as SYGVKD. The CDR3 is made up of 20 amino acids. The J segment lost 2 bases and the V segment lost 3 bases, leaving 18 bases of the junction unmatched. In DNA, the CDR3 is TGTGCCATCAGTGACGGTGCGGGAGGCAAAAGAGGGGGTACCTACAATGAGCAGTTCTTC. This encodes CAISDGAGGKRGGTYNEQFF.

The CDR3 sequence: CASSSGGTGDGYTF. The CDR3 nucleotides read TGTGCCAGCAGTTCCGGGGGGACAGGGGACGGCTACACCTTC. The rearrangement links TRBV6-5 to TRBJ1-2; 10 bases are a match to TRBD1. Germline V gene data show CDR1 as MNHEY and CDR2 as SVGAGI. V dropped 4 bases and J dropped 8; count of bases not matched to a gene: 7. There are 14 residues in the CDR3.

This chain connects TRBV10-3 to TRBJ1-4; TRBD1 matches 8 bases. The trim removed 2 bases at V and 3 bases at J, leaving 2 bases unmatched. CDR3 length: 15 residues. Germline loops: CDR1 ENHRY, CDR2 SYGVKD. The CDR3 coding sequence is TGTGCCATCAGTGAGACACAGGGGGCTAATGAAAAACTGTTTTTT. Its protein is CAISETQGANEKLFF.

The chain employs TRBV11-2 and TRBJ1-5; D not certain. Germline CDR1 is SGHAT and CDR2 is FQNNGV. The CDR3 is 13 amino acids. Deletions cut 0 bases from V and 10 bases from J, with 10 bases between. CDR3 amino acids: CASSLDGNGPQHF. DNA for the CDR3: TGTGCCAGCAGCTTAGACGGCAATGGTCCCCAGCATTTT.

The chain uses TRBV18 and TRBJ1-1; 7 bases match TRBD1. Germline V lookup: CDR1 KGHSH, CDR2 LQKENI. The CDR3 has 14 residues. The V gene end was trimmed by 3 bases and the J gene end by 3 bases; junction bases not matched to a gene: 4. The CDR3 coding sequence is TGTGCCAGCTCACCGACCACAGGGGACACTGAAGCTTTCTTT. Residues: CASSPTTGDTEAFF. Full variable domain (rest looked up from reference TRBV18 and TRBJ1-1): NAGVMQNPRHLVRRRGQEARLRCSPMKGHSHVYWYRQLPEEGLKFMVYLQKENIIDESGMPKERFSAEFPKEGPSILRIQQVVRGDSAAYFCASSPTTGDTEAFFGQGTRLTVV.

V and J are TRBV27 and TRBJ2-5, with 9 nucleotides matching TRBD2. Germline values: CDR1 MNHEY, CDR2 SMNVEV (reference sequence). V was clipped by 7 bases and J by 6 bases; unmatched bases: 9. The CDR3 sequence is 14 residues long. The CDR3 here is CASNRAGGAQTQYF. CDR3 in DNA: TGTGCCAGCAACCGAGCGGGAGGCGCGCAGACCCAGTACTTC.

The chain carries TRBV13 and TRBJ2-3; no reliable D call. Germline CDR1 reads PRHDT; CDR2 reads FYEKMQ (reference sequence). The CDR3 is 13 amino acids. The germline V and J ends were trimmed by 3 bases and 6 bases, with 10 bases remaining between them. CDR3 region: CASSFKPGDTQYF. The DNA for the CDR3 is TGTGCCAGCAGCTTTAAGCCCGGGGATACGCAGTATTTT.

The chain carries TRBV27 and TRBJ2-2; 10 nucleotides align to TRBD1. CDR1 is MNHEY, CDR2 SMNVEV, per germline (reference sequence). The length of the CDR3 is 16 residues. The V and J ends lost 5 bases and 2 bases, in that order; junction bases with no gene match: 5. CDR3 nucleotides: TGTGCCAGCAGTCCTCGACAGGGGGCAAACACCGGGGAGCTGTTTTTT. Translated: CASSPRQGANTGELFF.

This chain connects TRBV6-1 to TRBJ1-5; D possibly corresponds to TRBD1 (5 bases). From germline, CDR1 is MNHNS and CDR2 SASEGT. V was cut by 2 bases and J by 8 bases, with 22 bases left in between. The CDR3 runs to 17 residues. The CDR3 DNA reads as TGTGCCAGCAGTGAAAGGCCCCCGGGGGACGGGAGAGAGCCCCAGCATTTT. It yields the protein CASSERPPGDGREPQHF.

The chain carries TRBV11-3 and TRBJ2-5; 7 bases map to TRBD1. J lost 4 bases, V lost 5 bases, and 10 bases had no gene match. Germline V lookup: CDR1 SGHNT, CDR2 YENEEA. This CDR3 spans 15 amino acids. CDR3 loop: CASSHLTGEGETQYF. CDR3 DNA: TGTGCCAGCAGCCACCTCACAGGGGAAGGAGAGACCCAGTACTTC.

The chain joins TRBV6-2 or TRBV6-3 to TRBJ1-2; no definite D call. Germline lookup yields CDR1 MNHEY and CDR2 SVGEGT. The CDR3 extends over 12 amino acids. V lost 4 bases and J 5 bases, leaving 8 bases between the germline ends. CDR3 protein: CASSFPQYGYTF. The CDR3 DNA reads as TGTGCCAGCAGTTTCCCCCAATATGGCTACACCTTC.

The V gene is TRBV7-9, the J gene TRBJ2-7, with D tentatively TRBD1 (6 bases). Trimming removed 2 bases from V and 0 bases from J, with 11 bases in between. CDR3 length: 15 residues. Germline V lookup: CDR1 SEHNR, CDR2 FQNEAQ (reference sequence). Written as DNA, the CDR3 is TGTGCCAGCAGCTTACCACAGGGACCCTCCTACGAGCAGTACTTC. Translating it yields CASSLPQGPSYEQYF. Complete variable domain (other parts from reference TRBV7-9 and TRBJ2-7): DTGVSQNPRHKITKRGQNVTFRCDPISEHNRLYWYRQTLGQGPEFLTYFQNEAQLEKSRLLSDRFSAERPKGSFSTLEIQRTEQGDSAMYLCASSLPQGPSYEQYFGPGTRLTVT.

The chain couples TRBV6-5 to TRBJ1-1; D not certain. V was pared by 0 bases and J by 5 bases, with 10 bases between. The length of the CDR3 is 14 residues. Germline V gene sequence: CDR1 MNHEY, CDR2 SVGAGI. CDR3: CASSYSGLRTEAFF. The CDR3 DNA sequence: TGTGCCAGCAGTTACTCTGGTCTGAGGACTGAAGCTTTCTTT.

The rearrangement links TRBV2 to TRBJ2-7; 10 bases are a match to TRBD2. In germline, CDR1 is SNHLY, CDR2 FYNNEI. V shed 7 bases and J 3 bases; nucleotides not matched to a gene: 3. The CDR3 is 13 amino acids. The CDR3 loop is CASTLAGGYEQYF. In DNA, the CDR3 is TGTGCCAGCACCTTAGCGGGAGGCTACGAGCAGTACTTC.

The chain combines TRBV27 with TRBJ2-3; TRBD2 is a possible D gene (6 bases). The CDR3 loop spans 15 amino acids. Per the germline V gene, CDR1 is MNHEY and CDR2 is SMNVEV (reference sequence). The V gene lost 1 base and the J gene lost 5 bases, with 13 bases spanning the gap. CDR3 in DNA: TGTGCCAGCAGTTTATTGGGGGAGGCAGGAGATACGCAGTATTTT. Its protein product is CASSLLGEAGDTQYF.

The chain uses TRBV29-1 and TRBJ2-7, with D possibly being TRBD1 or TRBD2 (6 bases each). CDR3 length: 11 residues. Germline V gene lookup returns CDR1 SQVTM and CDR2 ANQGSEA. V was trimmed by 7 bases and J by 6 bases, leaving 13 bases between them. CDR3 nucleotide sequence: TGCAGCGCCTTAGGGGGGCTCGAGCAGTACTTC. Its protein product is CSALGGLEQYF.

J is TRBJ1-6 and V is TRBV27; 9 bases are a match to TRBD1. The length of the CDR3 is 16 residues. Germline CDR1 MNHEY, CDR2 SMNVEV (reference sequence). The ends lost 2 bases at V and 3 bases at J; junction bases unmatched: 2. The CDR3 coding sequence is TGTGCCAGCAGTTTAACGACAGGGGGCTATAATTCACCCCTCCACTTT. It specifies CASSLTTGGYNSPLHF.